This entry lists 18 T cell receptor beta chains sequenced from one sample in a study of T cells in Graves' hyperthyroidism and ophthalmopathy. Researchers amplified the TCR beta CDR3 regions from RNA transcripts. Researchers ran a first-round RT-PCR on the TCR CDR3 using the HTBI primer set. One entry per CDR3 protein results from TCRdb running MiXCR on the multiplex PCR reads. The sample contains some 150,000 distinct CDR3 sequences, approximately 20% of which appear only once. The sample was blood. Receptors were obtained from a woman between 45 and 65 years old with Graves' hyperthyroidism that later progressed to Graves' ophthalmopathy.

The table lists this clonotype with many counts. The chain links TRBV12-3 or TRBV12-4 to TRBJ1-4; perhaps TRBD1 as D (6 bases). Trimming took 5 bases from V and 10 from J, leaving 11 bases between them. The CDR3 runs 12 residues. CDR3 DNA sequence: TGTGCCAGCAGTCCTAGGGGGATAAAACTGTTTTTT. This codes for CASSPRGIKLFF.

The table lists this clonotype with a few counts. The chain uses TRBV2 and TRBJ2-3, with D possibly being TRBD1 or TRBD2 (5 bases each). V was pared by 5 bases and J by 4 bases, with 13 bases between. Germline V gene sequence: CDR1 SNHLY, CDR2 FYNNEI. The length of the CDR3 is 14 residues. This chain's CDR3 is CASSSGTGPDTQYF. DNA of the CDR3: TGTGCCAGCAGTTCCGGGACCGGCCCAGATACGCAGTATTTT.

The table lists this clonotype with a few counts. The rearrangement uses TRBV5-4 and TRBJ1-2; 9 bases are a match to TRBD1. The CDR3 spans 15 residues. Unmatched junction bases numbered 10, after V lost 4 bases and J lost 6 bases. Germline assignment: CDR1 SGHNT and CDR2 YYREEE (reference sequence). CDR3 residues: CASSDNTGGFDGYTF. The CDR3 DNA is TGTGCCAGCAGCGATAATACAGGGGGCTTCGATGGCTACACCTTC. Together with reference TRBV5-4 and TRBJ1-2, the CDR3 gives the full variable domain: ETGVTQSPTHLIKTRGQQVTLRCSSQSGHNTVSWYQQALGQGPQFIFQYYREEENGRGNFPPRFSGLQFPNYSSELNVNALELDDSALYLCASSDNTGGFDGYTFGSGTRLTVV.

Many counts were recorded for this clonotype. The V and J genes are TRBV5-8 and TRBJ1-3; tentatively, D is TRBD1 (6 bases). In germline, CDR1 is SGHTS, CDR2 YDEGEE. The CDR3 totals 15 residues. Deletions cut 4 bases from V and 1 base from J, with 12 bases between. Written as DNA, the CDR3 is TGTGCCAGCAGCGTCGTTCAGGGGTCTGGAAACACCATATATTTT. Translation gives CASSVVQGSGNTIYF.

CDR3: CASSVRQLNTEAFF. DNA of the CDR3: TGTGCCAGCAGTGTTCGGCAGTTGAACACTGAAGCTTTCTTT. The chain recombines TRBV2 with TRBJ1-1, with D hard to call. Germline V CDR1 and CDR2: SNHLY, FYNNEI. The CDR3 has 14 residues. Trimming shortened V by 4 bases and J by 0 bases, and 9 bases separated the two germline ends.

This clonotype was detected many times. The CDR3 DNA reads TGCGCCAGCAGCTTGGACGTTGGCTCGAACACTGAAGCTTTCTTT. The encoded protein is CASSLDVGSNTEAFF. The gene calls are TRBV5-1 and TRBJ1-1; D unclear. CDR1 and CDR2 (germline): SGHRS, YFSETQ. The CDR3 has 15 residues. The V end lost 0 bases, the J end lost 1 base, and 10 bases lay between the germline ends.

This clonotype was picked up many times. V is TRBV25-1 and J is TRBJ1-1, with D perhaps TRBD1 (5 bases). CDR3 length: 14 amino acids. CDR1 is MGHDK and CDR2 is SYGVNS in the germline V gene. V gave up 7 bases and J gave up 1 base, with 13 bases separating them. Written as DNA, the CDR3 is TGTGCCAGCAAGGGGCGCGGTACGAACACTGAAGCTTTCTTT. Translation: CASKGRGTNTEAFF.

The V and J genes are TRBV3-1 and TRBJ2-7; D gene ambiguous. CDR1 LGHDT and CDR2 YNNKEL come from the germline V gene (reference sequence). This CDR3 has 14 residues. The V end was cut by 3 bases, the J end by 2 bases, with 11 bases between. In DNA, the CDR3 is TGTGCCAGCAGCCAGCCGATTCCTCCCTACGAGCAGTACTTC. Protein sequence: CASSQPIPPYEQYF.

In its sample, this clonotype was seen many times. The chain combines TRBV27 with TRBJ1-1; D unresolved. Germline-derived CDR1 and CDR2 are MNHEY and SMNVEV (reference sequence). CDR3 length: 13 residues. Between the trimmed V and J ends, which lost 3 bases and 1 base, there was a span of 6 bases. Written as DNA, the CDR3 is TGTGCCAGCAGTTTGCACAGGAACACTGAAGCTTTCTTT. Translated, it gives CASSLHRNTEAFF.

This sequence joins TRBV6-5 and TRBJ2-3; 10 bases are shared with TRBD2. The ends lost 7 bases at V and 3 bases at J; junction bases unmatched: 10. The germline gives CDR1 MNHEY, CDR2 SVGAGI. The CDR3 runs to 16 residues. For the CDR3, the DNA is TGTGCCAGCACTTTGAACCCAGCGGGAGGGACAGATACGCAGTATTTT. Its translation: CASTLNPAGGTDTQYF.

CDR3 in amino acids: CASSQGNRPNTGELFF. The CDR3 bases are TGTGCCAGCAGCCAAGGGAACAGGCCGAACACCGGGGAGCTGTTTTTT. The rearrangement links TRBV4-2 to TRBJ2-2; tentative D call: TRBD1 (5 bases). V lost 1 base, J lost 0 bases, and 9 bases lay in between. Germline assignment: CDR1 LGHNA and CDR2 YNFKEQ. This CDR3 is built from 16 residues.

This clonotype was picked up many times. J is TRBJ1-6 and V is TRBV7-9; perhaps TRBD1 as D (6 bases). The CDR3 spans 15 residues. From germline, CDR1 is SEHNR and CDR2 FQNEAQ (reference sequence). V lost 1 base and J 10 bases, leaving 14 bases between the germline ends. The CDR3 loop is CASSLGVQGHSPLHF. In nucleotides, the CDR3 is TGTGCCAGCAGCTTAGGGGTACAGGGTCACTCACCCCTCCACTTT.

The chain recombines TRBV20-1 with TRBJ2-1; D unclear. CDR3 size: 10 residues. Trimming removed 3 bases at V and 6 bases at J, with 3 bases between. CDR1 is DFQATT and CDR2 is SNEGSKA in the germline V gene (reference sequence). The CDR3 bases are TGCAGTGCTAGTGTCAATGAGCAGTTCTTC. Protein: CSASVNEQFF.

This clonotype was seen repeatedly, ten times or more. The CDR3 region has the DNA TGTGCCAGCAGCTCCGGACAGGATAATTCACCCCTCCACTTT. Its protein product is CASSSGQDNSPLHF. The chain is built from TRBV7-9 and TRBJ1-6; 7 nucleotides line up with TRBD1. The V gene's germline CDR1 is SEHNR and CDR2 FQNEAQ (reference sequence). This CDR3 has 14 residues. The V segment lost 4 bases and the J segment 5 bases; nucleotides outside the gene matches: 2.

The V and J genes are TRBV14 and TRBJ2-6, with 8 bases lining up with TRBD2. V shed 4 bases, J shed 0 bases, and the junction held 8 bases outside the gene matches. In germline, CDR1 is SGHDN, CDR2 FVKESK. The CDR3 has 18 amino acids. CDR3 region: CASSPASGPSSGANVLTF. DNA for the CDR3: TGTGCCAGCAGCCCAGCTAGCGGGCCGAGCTCTGGGGCCAACGTCCTGACTTTC. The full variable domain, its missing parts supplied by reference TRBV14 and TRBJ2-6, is EAGVTQFPSHSVIEKGQTVTLRCDPISGHDNLYWYRRVMGKEIKFLLHFVKESKQDESGMPNNRFLAERTGGTYSTLKVQPAELEDSGVYFCASSPASGPSSGANVLTFGAGSRLTVL.

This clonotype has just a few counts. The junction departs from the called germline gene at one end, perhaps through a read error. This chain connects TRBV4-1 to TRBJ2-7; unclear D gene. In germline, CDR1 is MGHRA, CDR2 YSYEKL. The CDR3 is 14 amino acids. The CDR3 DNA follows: TGCGCCAGCAGCCAAGTTTTAGTCTCCAACGAGCAGTACTTC. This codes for CASSQVLVSNEQYF.

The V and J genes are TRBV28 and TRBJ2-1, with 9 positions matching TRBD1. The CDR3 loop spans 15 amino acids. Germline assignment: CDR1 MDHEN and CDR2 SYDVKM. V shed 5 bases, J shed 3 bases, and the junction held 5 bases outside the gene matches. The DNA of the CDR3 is TGTGCCAGCAGTGGACGGGACAGGGTCTACAATGAGCAGTTCTTC. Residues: CASSGRDRVYNEQFF.

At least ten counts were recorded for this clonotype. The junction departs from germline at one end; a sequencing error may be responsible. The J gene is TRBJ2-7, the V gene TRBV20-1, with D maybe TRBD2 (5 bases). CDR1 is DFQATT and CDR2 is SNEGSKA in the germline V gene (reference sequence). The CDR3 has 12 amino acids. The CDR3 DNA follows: TGCAGTGCTAGTCCTACTAGGATGGAGCGGTACTTC. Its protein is CSASPTRMERYF.